The clone carrying this T cell receptor (beta chain) was seen a few times. This record comes from a study of regulatory T cells in long-lasting Graves disease. The germline V gene has CDR1 MGHRA and CDR2 YSYEKL. CDR3 length equals 23 residues. Germline trimming cut 7 bases from V and 6 bases from J; bases unmatched to any gene: 35. TCR beta libraries were built with iRepertoire HTBI primers and Arm-PCR of CDR3 regions. TCRdb re-analysed the multiplex PCR reads in MiXCR, keeping a single row per CDR3 protein. The table lists about 440,000 distinct CDR3 sequences, over 15% of them singletons, with 20% to 25% in the top ten. This sample's time point: newly diagnosed GD, antithyroid drugs for less than 3 months. There was RNA extracted from PBMCs, and the TCR library was made from it. The same data also went into a second study, on T cells in Graves' hyperthyroidism and ophthalmopathy. From that paper: The definition of stable Graves' hyperthyroidism was no ophthalmopathy progression within 18 months.

The material sequenced was peripheral blood mononuclear cells (PBMCs), taken at new diagnosis, from a patient treated with antithyroid drugs. The V and J genes are TRBV4-1 and TRBJ2-2, with 7 positions matching TRBD2. This clonotype was obtained from a woman under 30 with Graves disease. DNA of the CDR3: TGCGCCAGCAACGCTTCCCCCGGGACTACTATTGAGTTCCTAAAGGATAAACCCGGGGAGCTGTTTTTT. This gives the protein CASNASPGTTIEFLKDKPGELFF.